The 13 T cell receptor beta chains below come from one sample, sequenced in a study of a mutant IDH1 vaccine in newly diagnosed glioma. The table came from immunoSEQ multiplex PCR; TCRdb's copy has only in-frame clones and leaves some out. The repertoire consists of approximately 54,000 clones, with roughly 80% occurring once and the leading ten covering roughly 18%. Time point: baseline, week 1 (first vaccination visit). The sample's treatment: pre-vaccination baseline after standard-of-care therapy. Specimen: PBMCs, collected from a glioma patient treated with radiotherapy, temozolomide or both. The receptor set was obtained from a man between 18 and 35 years old with glioma.

The V gene is TRBV2, the J gene TRBJ1-4; D is undetermined. V was cut by 0 bases and J by 4 bases, with 12 bases left in between. This CDR3 comprises 16 residues. CDR1 and CDR2 from the germline V gene are SNHLY and FYNNEI. The CDR3 here is CASSEAGYLLNEKLFF. CDR3 in DNA: TGTGCCAGCAGTGAAGCGGGGTACCTCCTTAATGAAAAACTGTTTTTT.

This chain joins TRBV9 and TRBJ2-1; D is perhaps TRBD2 (6 bases). V dropped 0 bases and J dropped 9 bases, with 10 bases sitting between them. This CDR3 region has 13 residues. CDR1 SGDLS and CDR2 YYNGEE come from the germline V gene. CDR3 amino acids: CASSVATSSEQFF. In DNA form, the CDR3 reads TGTGCCAGCAGCGTAGCTACTAGCAGTGAGCAGTTCTTC.

This rearrangement joins TRBV5-5 to TRBJ1-5; 8 positions match TRBD1. There are 16 residues in the CDR3. Trimming at V came to 0 bases and at J to 6 bases, leaving 8 bases not matched to a gene. Germline assignment: CDR1 SGHKS and CDR2 YYEKEE (reference sequence). The CDR3 reads CASSLGRTGRGQPQHF. The DNA for the CDR3 is TGTGCCAGCAGCTTGGGACGGACAGGGCGAGGTCAGCCCCAGCATTTT.

The genes are TRBV5-4 and TRBJ2-7; a possible D gene is TRBD2 (5 bases). The V and J ends lost 0 bases and 3 bases respectively, with 13 bases between them. The CDR3 consists of 15 residues. Looked up from germline, CDR1 is SGHNT and CDR2 is YYREEE (reference sequence). The CDR3 region is CASSLDTLGVYEQYF. The CDR3 nucleotides are TGTGCCAGCAGCTTGGATACACTAGGTGTCTACGAGCAGTACTTC.

The chain employs TRBV7-2 and TRBJ2-3; no firm D call. Germline V gene sequence: CDR1 SGHTA, CDR2 FQGNSA. Trimming removed 5 bases at V and 2 bases at J, with 11 bases between. This CDR3 is 14 amino acids long. The CDR3 loop reads CASSLIWNTDTQYF. DNA for the CDR3: TGTGCCAGCAGCCTAATCTGGAACACAGATACGCAGTATTTT.

The V call is TRBV7-2, the J call TRBJ2-7; no reliable D call. V dropped 3 bases and J dropped 5 bases, with 11 bases sitting between them. The germline CDR1 and CDR2 sequences are SGHTA and FQGNSA. The CDR3 runs 13 residues. The DNA of the CDR3 is TGTGCCAGCAGCTTCGGTAGGAACGACGAGCAGTACTTC. It is translated as CASSFGRNDEQYF.

This chain uses TRBV7-6 with TRBJ1-4; D gene ambiguous. The CDR3 spans 13 residues. Trimming shortened V by 3 bases and J by 4 bases, and 6 bases separated the two germline ends. CDR1 and CDR2 (germline): SGHVS, FNYEAQ. The CDR3 sequence is CASSFGGNEKLFF. CDR3 in DNA: TGTGCCAGCAGCTTTGGCGGTAATGAAAAACTGTTTTTT.

V gene TRBV12-5 combines with J gene TRBJ1-5; D might be TRBD1 (6 bases). The germline gives CDR1 LGHNT, CDR2 FRNRAP. V gave up 6 bases and J gave up 2 bases, with 17 bases separating them. The CDR3 totals 16 residues. The CDR3 coding sequence is TGTGCTAGTGGGGCCTCAGGGGTTACAGGCAATCAGCCCCAGCATTTT. Translation: CASGASGVTGNQPQHF.

The V call is TRBV5-1, the J call TRBJ1-4; 11 nucleotides line up with TRBD1. The CDR3 is made up of 15 amino acids. Germline-derived CDR1 and CDR2 are SGHRS and YFSETQ. Trimming took 4 bases from V and 7 from J; bases not matched to a gene: 6. CDR3 coding DNA: TGCGCCAGCAGCCGGGGACAGGGGGGAGGTGAAAAACTGTTTTTT. This gives the protein CASSRGQGGGEKLFF. Supplemented by reference TRBV5-1 and TRBJ1-4, the full variable domain reads KAGVTQTPRYLIKTRGQQVTLSCSPISGHRSVSWYQQTPGQGLQFLFEYFSETQRNKGNFPGRFSGRQFSNSRSEMNVSTLELGDSALYLCASSRGQGGGEKLFFGSGTQLSVL.

J is TRBJ1-1 and V is TRBV2; D is ambiguous. CDR3 length: 14 residues. Trimming removed 4 bases at V and 1 base at J, with 10 bases between. The germline V gene encodes CDR1 SNHLY and CDR2 FYNNEI. The DNA for the CDR3 is TGTGCCAGCAGTGTTTGGAGTTCGAACACTGAAGCTTTCTTT. It specifies CASSVWSSNTEAFF.

The CDR3 DNA is TGTGCCAGCAGCTTGGCCAGGGCAGGGTTAAAGACCCAGTACTTC. This sequence encodes CASSLARAGLKTQYF. This chain links TRBV5-6 with TRBJ2-5; D is possibly TRBD1 (5 bases). This CDR3 region has 15 residues. Trimming stripped 0 bases from V and 6 bases from J, with 15 bases between. Germline V CDR1 and CDR2: SGHDT, YYEEEE.

The CDR3 DNA sequence: TGCGCCAGCAGTCCTCGGAAGGGAGGGCCCGTGCTCTATGGCTACACCTTC. Its protein product is CASSPRKGGPVLYGYTF. V and J are TRBV4-3 and TRBJ1-2; D is undetermined. This CDR3 comprises 17 residues. Germline values: CDR1 LGHNA, CDR2 YSLEER. V lost 6 bases and J 4 bases, leaving 24 bases between the germline ends.

This clone was detected only once. This sequence joins TRBV15 and TRBJ2-7; D possibly corresponds to TRBD2 (5 bases). CDR1 is LNHNV, CDR2 YYDKDF, per germline (reference sequence). The CDR3 is 14 amino acids. The germline V and J ends were trimmed by 0 bases and 6 bases, with 12 bases remaining between them. CDR3 DNA sequence: TGTGCCACCAGCAGAGATTATACGGGGATCGAGCAGTACTTC. Protein product: CATSRDYTGIEQYF.